This TCR beta chain was recorded in a study of blood T cell repertoires in COVID-19. Method: immunoSEQ multiplex PCR; TCRdb's copy keeps in-frame clones and lacks some. The sample carries 150,000 to 200,000 clones, 81% recorded once. CDR1 is SGHTS, CDR2 YDEGEE, per germline. The CDR3 loop spans 12 amino acids. The V end was cut by 5 bases, the J end by 5 bases, with 8 bases between. Specimen: peripheral blood. This TCR was sampled from a woman older than 75 with COVID-19, enrolled during active disease. This chain links TRBV5-8 with TRBJ1-5; D remains ambiguous. The CDR3 here is CASSVRDQPQHF. CDR3 nucleotides: TGTGCCAGCAGTGTGAGGGATCAGCCCCAGCATTTT.